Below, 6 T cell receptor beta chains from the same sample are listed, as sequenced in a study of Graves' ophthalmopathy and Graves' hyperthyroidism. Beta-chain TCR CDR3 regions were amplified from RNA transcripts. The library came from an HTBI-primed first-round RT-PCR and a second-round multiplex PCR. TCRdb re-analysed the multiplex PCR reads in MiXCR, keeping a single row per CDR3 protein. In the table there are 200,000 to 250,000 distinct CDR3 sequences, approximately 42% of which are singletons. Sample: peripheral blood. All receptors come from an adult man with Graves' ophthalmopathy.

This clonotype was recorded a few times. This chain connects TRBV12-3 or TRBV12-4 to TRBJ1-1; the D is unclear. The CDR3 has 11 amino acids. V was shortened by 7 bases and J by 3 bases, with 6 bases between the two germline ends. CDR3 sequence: CASTIYTEAFF. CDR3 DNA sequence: TGTGCCAGCACTATATACACTGAAGCTTTCTTT.

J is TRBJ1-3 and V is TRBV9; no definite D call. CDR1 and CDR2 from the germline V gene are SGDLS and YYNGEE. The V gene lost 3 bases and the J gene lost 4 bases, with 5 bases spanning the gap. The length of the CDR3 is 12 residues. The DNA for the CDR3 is TGTGCCAGCAGCGCTGCAGGAAACACCATATATTTT. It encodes CASSAAGNTIYF.

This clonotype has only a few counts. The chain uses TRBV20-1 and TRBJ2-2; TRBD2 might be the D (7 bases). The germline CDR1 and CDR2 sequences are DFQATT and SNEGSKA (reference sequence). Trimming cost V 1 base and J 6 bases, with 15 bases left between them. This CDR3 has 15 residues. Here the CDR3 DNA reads TGCAGTGCTAGAGTAGGGGGGGGGGCCTCCGGGGAGCTGTTTTTT. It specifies CSARVGGGASGELFF.

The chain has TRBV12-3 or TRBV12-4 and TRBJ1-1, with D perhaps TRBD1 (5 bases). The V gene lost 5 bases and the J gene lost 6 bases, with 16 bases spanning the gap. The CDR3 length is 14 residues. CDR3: CASSPYGRGPEAFF. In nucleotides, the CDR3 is TGTGCCAGCAGTCCATACGGACGGGGCCCTGAAGCTTTCTTT.

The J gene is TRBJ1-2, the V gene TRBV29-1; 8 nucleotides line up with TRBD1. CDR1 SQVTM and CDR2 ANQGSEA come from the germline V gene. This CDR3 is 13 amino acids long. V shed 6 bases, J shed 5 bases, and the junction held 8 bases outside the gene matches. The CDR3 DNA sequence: TGCAGCGTACCCCGGGGACAGGATTATGGCTACACCTTC. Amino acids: CSVPRGQDYGYTF.

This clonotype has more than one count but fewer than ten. CDR3 region: CASTELNTGELFF. In nucleotides, the CDR3 is TGTGCCAGCACGGAATTGAACACCGGGGAGCTGTTTTTT. This chain joins TRBV4-2 and TRBJ2-2; no clear D gene. The V gene lost 7 bases and the J gene lost 1 base, with 7 bases spanning the gap. This CDR3 comprises 13 residues. Per germline, CDR1 LGHNA and CDR2 YNFKEQ.